Following are 19 T cell receptor beta chains from one sample sequenced in a study of control samples from healthy donors and cancer patients. Measured with immunoSEQ multiplex PCR; TCRdb has only the in-frame clones, and not every one. The sample records roughly 59,000 clones, about 92% being singletons. The sequencing sample was made of PBMCs. The source of these receptors is a man aged 35 to 55 with colorectal cancer.

The chain carries TRBV15 and TRBJ2-1; 7 positions match TRBD1. V trimming: 4 bases; J trimming: 5 bases; junction bases outside the gene matches: 11. Germline V CDR1 and CDR2: LNHNV, YYDKDF (reference sequence). The CDR3 spans 16 residues. The CDR3 spells CATSILGTVKNNEQFF. CDR3 DNA sequence: TGTGCCACCAGCATTTTAGGGACAGTAAAGAACAATGAGCAGTTCTTC.

J is TRBJ2-7 and V is TRBV18; no clear D. There are 12 residues in the CDR3. CDR1 KGHSH and CDR2 LQKENI come from the germline V gene. Trimming shortened V by 4 bases and J by 3 bases, and 7 bases separated the two germline ends. The chain's CDR3 is CASSLQDYEQYF. The CDR3 DNA reads as TGTGCCAGCTCACTTCAAGACTACGAGCAGTACTTC.

This clone was seen just once. The chain combines TRBV2 with TRBJ1-3, with D tentatively TRBD1 (5 bases). Trimming stripped 6 bases from V and 0 bases from J, with 18 bases between. The CDR3 covers 17 residues. Looked up from germline, CDR1 is SNHLY and CDR2 is FYNNEI. DNA for the CDR3: TGTGCCAGCAGGGGGAGGGGCCTTGCCCTCTCTGGAAACACCATATATTTT. Encoded protein: CASRGRGLALSGNTIYF.

In nucleotides, the CDR3 is TGTGCCAGCAGACCCGGGACAGGGGCTGGGGCCAACGTCCTGACTTTC. Amino acids: CASRPGTGAGANVLTF. V gene TRBV27 combines with J gene TRBJ2-6, with 10 bases matching TRBD1. With 6 bases clipped from V and 2 bases from J, the junction kept 4 bases outside the gene matches. CDR3 length: 16 amino acids. Per germline, CDR1 MNHEY and CDR2 SMNVEV (reference sequence).

V usage is TRBV3-1 (or the pseudogene TRBV3-2) and J usage is TRBJ1-2; 7 bases line up with TRBD1. The germline V gene encodes CDR1 LGHDT and CDR2 YNNKEL (reference sequence). The CDR3 is 15 amino acids. J gave up 4 bases and V 1 base, and 6 bases lay outside the gene matches. CDR3 DNA: TGTGCCAGCAGCCAAGGGCCAGGGGGTACCTATGGCTACACCTTC. Encoded protein: CASSQGPGGTYGYTF.

This chain joins TRBV3-1 (or the pseudogene TRBV3-2) and TRBJ2-1; perhaps TRBD2 as D (5 bases). CDR1 and CDR2 from the germline V gene are LGHDT and YNNKEL (reference sequence). Trimming left V 4 bases short and J 4 bases short, with 14 bases between. This CDR3 has 15 amino acids. The CDR3 nucleotides are TGTGCCAGCAGCCCTCCCGGGGTGGTGTACAATGAGCAGTTCTTC. Protein product: CASSPPGVVYNEQFF.

The chain links TRBV6-5 to TRBJ2-6; 7 positions agree with TRBD2. The CDR3 extends over 15 amino acids. The junction had 6 bases not matched to a gene; V was cut back by 6 bases and J by 4 bases. Germline V lookup: CDR1 MNHEY, CDR2 SVGAGI. The CDR3, as DNA: TGTGCCAGCAGCGGGGGAGGGTCCGGGGCCAACGTCCTGACTTTC. Protein sequence: CASSGGGSGANVLTF.

The genes are TRBV11-3 and TRBJ2-3; TRBD2 might be the D (6 bases). V lost 5 bases and J 5 bases, leaving 20 bases between the germline ends. The CDR3 length is 16 residues. Germline CDR1 reads SGHNT; CDR2 reads YENEEA. The CDR3 DNA follows: TGTGCCAGCAGCCCCTTGACCGGGGGACGGGGAGATACGCAGTATTTT. Its translation: CASSPLTGGRGDTQYF. Supplemented by reference TRBV11-3 and TRBJ2-3, the full variable domain reads EAGVVQSPRYKIIEKKQPVAFWCNPISGHNTLYWYLQNLGQGPELLIRYENEEAVDDSQLPKDRFSAERLKGVDSTLKIQPAELGDSAVYLCASSPLTGGRGDTQYFGPGTRLTVL.

The chain has TRBV10-3 and TRBJ1-6; no firm D call. Germline V gene sequence: CDR1 ENHRY, CDR2 SYGVKD. This CDR3 spans 15 amino acids. V lost 2 bases and J 0 bases, leaving 5 bases between the germline ends. CDR3 amino acids: CAISEGSSYNSPLHF. The CDR3 DNA follows: TGTGCCATCAGTGAGGGCAGCTCCTATAATTCACCCCTCCACTTT.

This chain links TRBV4-2 with TRBJ2-3; 11 bases are a match to TRBD2. Looked up from germline, CDR1 is LGHNA and CDR2 is YNFKEQ. Trimming cost V 0 bases and J 2 bases; bases outside gene matches: 7. The CDR3 totals 18 residues. This CDR3 reads CASSQEIAGGFITDTQYF. DNA for the CDR3: TGTGCCAGCAGCCAAGAGATAGCGGGGGGGTTTATCACAGATACGCAGTATTTT.

The chain couples TRBV7-2 to TRBJ1-1; D possibly corresponds to TRBD1 (5 bases). Trimming cost V 3 bases and J 1 base, with 9 bases left between them. This CDR3 comprises 14 residues. Germline CDR1 and CDR2: SGHTA and FQGNSA. DNA of the CDR3: TGTGCCAGCAGCTTCCGGACACAGAACACTGAAGCTTTCTTT. Translating gives CASSFRTQNTEAFF. Supplemented by reference TRBV7-2 and TRBJ1-1, the full variable domain reads GAGVSQSPSNKVTEKGKDVELRCDPISGHTALYWYRQSLGQGLEFLIYFQGNSAPDKSGLPSDRFSAERTGGSVSTLTIQRTQQEDSAVYLCASSFRTQNTEAFFGQGTRLTVV.

The rearrangement links TRBV9 to TRBJ1-2, with a possible D match to TRBD1 (6 bases). This CDR3 has 14 amino acids. The germline V and J ends were trimmed by 0 bases and 3 bases, with 9 bases remaining between them. Germline CDR1 reads SGDLS; CDR2 reads YYNGEE. The CDR3 is CASSVGPGDYGYTF. The CDR3, as DNA: TGTGCCAGCAGCGTAGGGCCAGGGGACTATGGCTACACCTTC.

This clone appeared a single time. The chain carries TRBV19 and TRBJ1-1, with D maybe TRBD1 (5 bases). The CDR3 covers 14 residues. Germline CDR1 LNHDA, CDR2 SQIVND (reference sequence). V lost 3 bases to trimming and J lost 4 bases, with 12 bases between them. DNA for the CDR3: TGTGCCAGTAGTATGGGCCCTGGGGGCACTGAAGCTTTCTTT. Translated: CASSMGPGGTEAFF. The full variable domain, with the rest looked up from reference TRBV19 and TRBJ1-1, is DGGITQSPKYLFRKEGQNVTLSCEQNLNHDAMYWYRQDPGQGLRLIYYSQIVNDFQKGDIAEGYSVSREKKESFPLTVTSAQKNPTAFYLCASSMGPGGTEAFFGQGTRLTVV.

The chain couples TRBV7-2 to TRBJ1-6; D gene ambiguous. V was clipped by 8 bases and J by 0 bases, with 11 bases between them. Germline V gene sequence: CDR1 SGHTA, CDR2 FQGNSA. The CDR3 has 15 residues. The CDR3 here is CASEFLDSYNSPLHF. For the CDR3, the DNA is TGTGCCAGCGAATTTTTGGACTCCTATAATTCACCCCTCCACTTT.

This chain joins TRBV9 and TRBJ2-5; 7 positions match TRBD1. Trimming at V came to 5 bases and at J to 4 bases, leaving 8 bases not matched to a gene. The CDR3 contains 14 residues. Germline V gene data show CDR1 as SGDLS and CDR2 as YYNGEE. The CDR3 region has the DNA TGTGCCAGCAGACTCGACAGGGTCCGAGAGACCCAGTACTTC. Translation: CASRLDRVRETQYF.

The V gene is TRBV7-3, the J gene TRBJ2-3; tentatively, D is TRBD1 (5 bases). V was clipped by 0 bases and J by 2 bases, with 6 bases between them. The CDR3 has 14 amino acids. Germline V gene data show CDR1 as SGHTA and CDR2 as FQGTGA. CDR3 DNA sequence: TGTGCCAGCAGCTTAACCAGGGTCACAGATACGCAGTATTTT. It codes for CASSLTRVTDTQYF.

The chain joins TRBV5-1 to TRBJ2-1; 10 bases fit TRBD2. V lost 3 bases to trimming and J lost 9 bases; unmatched junction nucleotides: 12. The CDR3 is 16 amino acids. From germline, CDR1 is SGHRS and CDR2 YFSETQ. Here the CDR3 reads CASSSGSGGAFTEQFF. The CDR3, as DNA: TGCGCCAGCAGCTCAGGAAGCGGGGGGGCCTTCACTGAGCAGTTCTTC. Based on the CDR3 plus reference TRBV5-1 and TRBJ2-1, the full variable domain is KAGVTQTPRYLIKTRGQQVTLSCSPISGHRSVSWYQQTPGQGLQFLFEYFSETQRNKGNFPGRFSGRQFSNSRSEMNVSTLELGDSALYLCASSSGSGGAFTEQFFGPGTRLTVL.

The rearrangement uses TRBV7-3 and TRBJ1-3; D ambiguous. V was shortened by 5 bases and J by 0 bases, with 17 bases between the two germline ends. The V gene's germline CDR1 is SGHTA and CDR2 FQGTGA. The CDR3 loop spans 17 amino acids. The DNA of the CDR3 is TGTGCCAGCAGCCTACAATATCCGGAACTCTCTGGAAACACCATATATTTT. It encodes CASSLQYPELSGNTIYF.

This clone was seen once. The chain recombines TRBV3-1 (or the pseudogene TRBV3-2) with TRBJ1-3; perhaps TRBD1 as D (5 bases). Germline-derived CDR1 and CDR2 are LGHDT and YNNKEL (reference sequence). V lost 5 bases to trimming and J lost 3 bases, with 14 bases between them. This CDR3 contains 15 residues. The CDR3 region has the DNA TGTGCCAGCAGCTACAACAGGTTGTATGGAAACACCATATATTTT. Translating it yields CASSYNRLYGNTIYF.